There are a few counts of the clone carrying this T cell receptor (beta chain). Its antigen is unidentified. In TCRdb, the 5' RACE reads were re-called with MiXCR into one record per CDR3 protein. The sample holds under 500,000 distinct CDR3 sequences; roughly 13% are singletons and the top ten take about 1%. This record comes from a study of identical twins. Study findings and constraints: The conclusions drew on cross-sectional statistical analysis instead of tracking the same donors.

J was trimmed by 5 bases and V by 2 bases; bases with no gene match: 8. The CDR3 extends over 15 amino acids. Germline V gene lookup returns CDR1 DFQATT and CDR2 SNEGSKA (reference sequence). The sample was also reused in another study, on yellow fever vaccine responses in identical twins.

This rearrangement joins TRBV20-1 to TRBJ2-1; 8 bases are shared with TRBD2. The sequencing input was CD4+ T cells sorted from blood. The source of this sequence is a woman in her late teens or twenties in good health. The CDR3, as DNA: TGCAGTGCTAGATCGACTAGCGAGAGCCACAATGAGCAGTTCTTC. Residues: CSARSTSESHNEQFF.